This is a list of T cell receptor beta chains from one sample in a study of shared clonotypes between healthy human individuals. The assay was immunoSEQ multiplex PCR, and TCRdb's table has in-frame clones only and misses some. The table has some 2,100,000 clones, around 93% seen once. The sample taken for sequencing was naive CD8+ T cells from PBMCs. All receptors come from a man between 18 and 29 years old in good health. Some clones in this sample may be carry-over from other donors' samples. The conserved cysteine and the conserved F or W are not part of the CDR3 here. D genes are given only for firm matches. Rows give clone size only sometimes, using once, few, many, or a class for an expanded clone.

>NA|TRBV10-3|TRBJ2-7|TRBD1
AISEPGTGGGEQY
>NA|TRBV4-1|TRBJ2-7|NA
ASSQATEGPSSYEQY
>NA|TRBV19|TRBJ2-7|NA
ASSTHREQY
>NA|TRBV7-7|TRBJ2-1|TRBD2
ASSLVGTSGNEQF
>NA|TRBV5-1|TRBJ2-1|TRBD1
ASDLGQGRLDEQF
>NA|TRBV6-6|TRBJ2-3|NA
ASSYFAGRTDTQY
>NA|TRBV6-6|TRBJ1-1|NA
ASSYMRNTEAF
>once|TRBV6-5|TRBJ1-1|TRBD1
ASSYSMTGANTEAF
>NA|TRBV11-2|TRBJ2-6|NA
ASSPAQGLSGANVLT
>NA|TRBV19|TRBJ1-2|TRBD1
ASSIRDRGLYGYT
>NA|TRBV7-9|TRBJ1-1|TRBD1
ASSQVGQGAGEAF
>NA|TRBV28|TRBJ2-7|NA
ASSIQYEQY
>NA|TRBV6-1|TRBJ1-4|NA
ASSFQGGTNEKLF
>NA|TRBV6-6|TRBJ2-2|NA
ASSPGRALWDGELF
>NA|TRBV11-2|TRBJ2-7|TRBD2
ASTMGGELHEQY
>once|TRBV19|TRBJ2-7|TRBD1
ASSIGTGGLEQY
>NA|TRBV28|TRBJ2-7|TRBD2
ASSLGDIAGSAGEY
>NA|TRBV19|TRBJ1-1|NA
ASSIIGDSEAF
>NA|TRBV28|TRBJ2-1|NA
ASSRGASRSYNEQF
>NA|TRBV11-2|TRBJ2-3|NA
ASSFYRADTQY
>few|TRBV7-9|TRBJ1-2|TRBD1
ASSIPGQGVYGYT
>NA|TRBV7-2|TRBJ2-6|TRBD2
ASSLEVLAGISGANVLT
>NA|TRBV27|TRBJ2-7|TRBD1
ASSFLTGQGWEQY
>NA|TRBV10-3|TRBJ2-2|TRBD1
AISAGQGRTGELF
>NA|TRBV2|TRBJ1-3|NA
ASSENGGLYSGNTIY
>NA|TRBV7-8|TRBJ2-2|TRBD1
ASSPWDRAKAGELF
>once|TRBV11-1|TRBJ2-5|NA
ASSLGPGSLETQY
>NA|TRBV6-5|TRBJ1-1|TRBD1
ASRQGLTNTEAF
>NA|TRBV7-9|TRBJ2-7|NA
ASSLGRGEAD
>once|TRBV5-5|TRBJ1-2|TRBD1
ASSARGGGADYGYT
>NA|TRBV11-2|TRBJ2-1|TRBD2
ASSLDQVGTSGGPGNEQF
>NA|TRBV19|TRBJ1-3|NA
ASRPQSSGNTIY
>NA|TRBV7-9|TRBJ1-2|NA
ASSLAMGGGSYGYT
>NA|TRBV11-2|TRBJ1-1|NA
ASSPPFPGHRNTEAF
>NA|TRBV2|TRBJ2-3|TRBD1
ASSPWRGQADTQY
>NA|TRBV18|TRBJ2-2|NA
ASSKTRIKASGELF
>NA|TRBV7-8|TRBJ2-5|NA
ASSPRASQETQY
>NA|TRBV7-9|TRBJ2-1|NA
ASSPVKGDGLHHNEQF
>once|TRBV4-1|TRBJ1-1|NA
ASSQDYRATEAF
>NA|TRBV7-6|TRBJ2-2|TRBD2
ASSLVASGYTGELF
>NA|TRBV7-8|TRBJ2-1|NA
ASSDNEQF
>NA|TRBV4-2|TRBJ1-6|NA
ASSQDWDRRYSPLH
>NA|TRBV7-9|TRBJ1-5|TRBD1
ASSQTGQGSQPQH
>NA|TRBV28|TRBJ2-7|NA
ASRAGRLTHEQY
>NA|TRBV9|TRBJ2-7|NA
ASSVGGEDEQY
>NA|TRBV15|TRBJ2-7|TRBD2
ATSNDGPSGSSYYEQY
>NA|TRBV4-3|TRBJ2-1|TRBD2
ASSQVLPGPGGNEQF
>NA|TRBV6-5|TRBJ2-1|TRBD1
ASSYITGDRAEQF
>NA|TRBV5-4|TRBJ2-1|TRBD2
ASSFGLAAILNEQF
>NA|TRBV5-1|TRBJ1-1|NA
ASSWTGTEAF